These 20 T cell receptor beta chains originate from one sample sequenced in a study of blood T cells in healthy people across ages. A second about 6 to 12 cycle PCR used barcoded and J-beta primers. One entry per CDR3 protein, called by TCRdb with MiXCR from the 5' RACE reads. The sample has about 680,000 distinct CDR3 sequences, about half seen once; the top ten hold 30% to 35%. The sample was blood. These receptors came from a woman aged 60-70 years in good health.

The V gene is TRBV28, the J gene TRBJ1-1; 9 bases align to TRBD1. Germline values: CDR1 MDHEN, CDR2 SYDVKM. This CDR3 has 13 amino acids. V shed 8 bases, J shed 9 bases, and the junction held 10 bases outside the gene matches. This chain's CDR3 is CASHRTGASQAFF. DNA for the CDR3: TGTGCCAGCCATCGGACAGGGGCAAGTCAAGCTTTCTTT.

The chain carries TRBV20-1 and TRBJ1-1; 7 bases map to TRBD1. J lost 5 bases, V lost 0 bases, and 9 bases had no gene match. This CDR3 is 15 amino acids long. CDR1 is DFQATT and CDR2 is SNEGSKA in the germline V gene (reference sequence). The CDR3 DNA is TGCAGTGCTAGAGAACCGGGCAGGGGGATGACTGAAGCTTTCTTT. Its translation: CSAREPGRGMTEAFF.

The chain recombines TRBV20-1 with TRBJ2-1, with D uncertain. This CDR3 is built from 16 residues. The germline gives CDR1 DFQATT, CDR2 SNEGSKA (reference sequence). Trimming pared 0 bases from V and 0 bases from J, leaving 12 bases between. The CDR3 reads CSARDLMGSSYNEQFF. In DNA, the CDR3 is TGCAGTGCTAGAGATCTGATGGGTAGCTCCTACAATGAGCAGTTCTTC.

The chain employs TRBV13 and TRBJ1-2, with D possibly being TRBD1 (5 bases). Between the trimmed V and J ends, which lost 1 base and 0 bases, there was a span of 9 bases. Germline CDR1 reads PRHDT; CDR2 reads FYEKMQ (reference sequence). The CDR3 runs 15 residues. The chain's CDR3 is CASSLEPGPNYGYTF. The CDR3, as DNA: TGTGCCAGCAGCTTAGAGCCAGGGCCTAACTATGGCTACACCTTC.

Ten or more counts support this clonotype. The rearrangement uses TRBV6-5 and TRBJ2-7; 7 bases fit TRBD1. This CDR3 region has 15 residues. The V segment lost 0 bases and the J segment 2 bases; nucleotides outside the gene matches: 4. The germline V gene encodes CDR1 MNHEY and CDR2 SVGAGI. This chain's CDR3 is CASSYSIGQAYEQYF. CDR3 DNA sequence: TGTGCCAGCAGTTACTCAATTGGACAGGCCTACGAGCAGTACTTC.

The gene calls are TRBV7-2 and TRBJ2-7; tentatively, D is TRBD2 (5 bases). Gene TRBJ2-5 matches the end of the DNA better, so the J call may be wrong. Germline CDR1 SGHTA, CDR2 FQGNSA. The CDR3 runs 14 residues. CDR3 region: CASSPTSRGETQYF. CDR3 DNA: TGTGCCAGCAGCCCGACCTCTAGAGGGGAGACCCAGTACTTC.

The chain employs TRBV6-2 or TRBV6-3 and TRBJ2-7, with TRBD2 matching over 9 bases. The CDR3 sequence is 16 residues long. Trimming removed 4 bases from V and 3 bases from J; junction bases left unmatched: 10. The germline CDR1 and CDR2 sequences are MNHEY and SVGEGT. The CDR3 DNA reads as TGTGCCAGCAGTTCCCGGAGACTAGCGGATTACTACGAGCAGTACTTC. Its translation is CASSSRRLADYYEQYF.

Written as DNA, the CDR3 is TGCAGTGCAATACCTATATGGAGATCTGGGGCCAACGTCCTGACTTTC. Protein: CSAIPIWRSGANVLTF. V gene TRBV20-1 combines with J gene TRBJ2-6, with unresolved D. The CDR3 is 16 residues long. Germline CDR1 reads DFQATT; CDR2 reads SNEGSKA (reference sequence). The V gene lost 6 bases and the J gene lost 1 base, with 16 bases spanning the gap.

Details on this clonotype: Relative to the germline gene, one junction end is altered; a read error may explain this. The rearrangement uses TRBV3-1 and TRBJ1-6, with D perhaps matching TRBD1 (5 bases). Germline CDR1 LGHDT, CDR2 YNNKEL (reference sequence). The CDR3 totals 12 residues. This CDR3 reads CASRDGASLLHF. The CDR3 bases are TGTGCCAGCAGGGACGGGGCTTCACTCCTCCACTTT.

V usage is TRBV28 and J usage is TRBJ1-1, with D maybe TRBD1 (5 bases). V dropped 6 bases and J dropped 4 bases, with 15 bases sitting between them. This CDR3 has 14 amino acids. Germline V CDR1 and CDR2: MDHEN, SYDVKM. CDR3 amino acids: CASSSGPQGTEAFF. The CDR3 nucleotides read TGTGCCAGCAGCTCGGGACCCCAAGGCACTGAAGCTTTCTTT.

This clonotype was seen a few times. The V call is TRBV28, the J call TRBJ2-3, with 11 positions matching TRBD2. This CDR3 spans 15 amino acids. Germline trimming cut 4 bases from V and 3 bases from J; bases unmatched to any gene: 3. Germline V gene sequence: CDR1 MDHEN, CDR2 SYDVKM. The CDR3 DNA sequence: TGTGCCAGCAGTTCTTGGACTAGCGGGACAGATACGCAGTATTTT. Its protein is CASSSWTSGTDTQYF.

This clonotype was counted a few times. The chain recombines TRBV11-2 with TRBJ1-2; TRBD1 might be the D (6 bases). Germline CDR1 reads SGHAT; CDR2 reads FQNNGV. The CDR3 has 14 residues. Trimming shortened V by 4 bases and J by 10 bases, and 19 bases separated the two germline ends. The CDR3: CASSYRQADLIYTF. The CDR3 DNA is TGTGCCAGCAGCTACAGACAGGCCGACCTTATCTACACCTTC. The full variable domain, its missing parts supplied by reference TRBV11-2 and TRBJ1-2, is EAGVAQSPRYKIIEKRQSVAFWCNPISGHATLYWYQQILGQGPKLLIQFQNNGVVDDSQLPKDRFSAERLKGVDSTLKIQPAKLEDSAVYLCASSYRQADLIYTFGSGTRLTVV.

CDR3 sequence: CASSLSQNTDTQYF. The CDR3 bases are TGTGCCAGCAGCTTGTCTCAGAACACAGATACGCAGTATTTT. The chain has TRBV7-9 and TRBJ2-3; D gene uncertain. V was trimmed by 3 bases and J by 2 bases, leaving 9 bases between them. CDR1 and CDR2 (germline): SEHNR, FQNEAQ (reference sequence). This CDR3 is 14 amino acids long.

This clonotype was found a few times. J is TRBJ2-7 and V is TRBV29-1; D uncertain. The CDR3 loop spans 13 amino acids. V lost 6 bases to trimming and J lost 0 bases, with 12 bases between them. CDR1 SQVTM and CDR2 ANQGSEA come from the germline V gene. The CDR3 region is CSVLHPSSYEQYF. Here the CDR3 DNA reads TGCAGCGTCCTTCATCCAAGCTCCTACGAGCAGTACTTC.

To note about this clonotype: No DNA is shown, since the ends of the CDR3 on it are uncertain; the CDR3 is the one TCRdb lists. CDR3: CSVGQGASGANVLNF. The chain uses TRBV29-1 and TRBJ2-6; TRBD1 is the table's D call and was not checked against the DNA. The germline V gene encodes CDR1 SQVTM and CDR2 ANQGSEA. The CDR3 is 15 residues long, counting both termini.

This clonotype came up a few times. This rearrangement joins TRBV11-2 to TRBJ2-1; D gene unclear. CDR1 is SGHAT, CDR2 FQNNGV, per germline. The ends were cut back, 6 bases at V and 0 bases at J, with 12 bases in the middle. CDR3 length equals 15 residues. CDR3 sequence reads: CASREEVSSYNEQFF. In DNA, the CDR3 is TGTGCCAGCAGAGAAGAGGTTAGCTCCTACAATGAGCAGTTCTTC.

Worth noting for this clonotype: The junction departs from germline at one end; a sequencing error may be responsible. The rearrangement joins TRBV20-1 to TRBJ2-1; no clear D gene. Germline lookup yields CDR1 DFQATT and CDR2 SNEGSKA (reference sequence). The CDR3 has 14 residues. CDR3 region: CSAMKTVPYNGQFF. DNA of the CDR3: TGCAGTGCTATGAAGACGGTCCCCTACAATGGGCAGTTCTTC.

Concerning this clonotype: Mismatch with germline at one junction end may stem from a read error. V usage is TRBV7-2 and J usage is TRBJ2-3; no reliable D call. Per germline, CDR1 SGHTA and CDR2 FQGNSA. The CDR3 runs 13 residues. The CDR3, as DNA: TGTGCCAGCAGCTCTACTAACACAGATACGCGGTATTTT. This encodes CASSSTNTDTRYF.

CDR3 DNA sequence: TGTGCCAGCAGTGGCAGGGGATCAAACTATGGCTACACCTTC. This encodes CASSGRGSNYGYTF. The V gene is TRBV2, the J gene TRBJ1-2, with a tentative D call TRBD1 (6 bases). V lost 4 bases to trimming and J lost 2 bases, with 11 bases between them. The CDR3 is 14 amino acids. Germline CDR1 and CDR2: SNHLY and FYNNEI.

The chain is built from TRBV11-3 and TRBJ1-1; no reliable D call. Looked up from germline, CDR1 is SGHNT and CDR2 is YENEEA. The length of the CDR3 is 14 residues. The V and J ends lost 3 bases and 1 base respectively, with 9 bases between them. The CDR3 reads CASSFGPTNTEAFF. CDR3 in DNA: TGTGCCAGCAGCTTCGGACCGACGAACACTGAAGCTTTCTTT.